This T cell receptor beta chain was obtained from a study of T cell responses to AZD1222 COVID-19 vaccine. General observations from the study: Baseline testing showed seropositivity in only six AZD1222 recipients. Clonal diversity was possibly underestimated; the donors were predominantly white British and more often female.

Concerning this clone: Its antigen is currently unknown.

Only in-frame clones appear in the TCRdb table, and some are missing; sequencing was by immunoSEQ multiplex PCR. Among about 130,000 clones listed, 88% were seen once. The clonotype was recovered from an adult in good health. The sequencing here drew on peripheral blood, taken on day 0 of MenACWY control vaccination.

CDR3 DNA sequence: TGTGCCAGTAGTAAGGGGCAGGGGATCATGAACACTGAAGCTTTCTTT. Amino acids: CASSKGQGIMNTEAFF. This rearrangement joins TRBV19 to TRBJ1-1, with D possibly being TRBD1 (6 bases). V lost 4 bases and J lost 0, with 15 bases in between. The CDR3 is made up of 16 amino acids. The germline V gene encodes CDR1 LNHDA and CDR2 SQIVND (reference sequence).